A single T cell receptor (beta chain) is shown here with its context. The antigen remains undetermined. When the RNA was reverse transcribed, random hexamers were used with an input of roughly 0.45 to 1 ug. TCRdb used MiXCR to reprocess the immunoSEQ multiplex PCR reads, holding one entry per CDR3 protein. This sample yields around 150,000 distinct CDR3 sequences, of which 85% to 95% are seen a single time; approximately 0.18% belongs to the top ten. These data come from a study of CD8 T cells in Susac syndrome. Study outcomes and limitations: Detection of Susac-specific public clones gave 15 to 20 in total CD8+ repertoires and about 5 in CD8+ TEMRA repertoires.

Germline V gives CDR1 LNHDA, CDR2 SQIVND (reference sequence). V was clipped by 5 bases and J by 4 bases; unmatched bases: 6. The CDR3 is 15 residues long. Sequencing of TCR beta was performed on blood CD8+ T cells and on blood CD4+ T cells. The chain carries TRBV19 and TRBJ2-3, with 10 bases that match TRBD2. This TCR was sampled from a human donor with Susac syndrome. Sequences were obtained from CD8+ T cells from PBMCs. The CDR3 bases are TGTGCCAGTAGTTCAACTAGCGGGATCGCAGATACGCAGTATTTT. This codes for CASSSTSGIADTQYF.